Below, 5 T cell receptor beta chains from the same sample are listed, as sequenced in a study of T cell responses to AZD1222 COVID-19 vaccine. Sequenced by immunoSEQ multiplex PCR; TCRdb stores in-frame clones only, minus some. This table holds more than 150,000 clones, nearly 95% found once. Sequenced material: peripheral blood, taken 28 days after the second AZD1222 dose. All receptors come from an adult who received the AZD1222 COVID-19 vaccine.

Here the CDR3 reads CASSLGLSYNEQFF. DNA for the CDR3: TGTGCCAGCAGCCTTGGACTGTCCTACAATGAGCAGTTCTTC. The J gene is TRBJ2-1, the V gene TRBV7-9, with TRBD2 as a possible D gene (5 bases). Trimming pared 5 bases from V and 1 base from J, leaving 9 bases between. This CDR3 is built from 14 residues. Germline CDR1 SEHNR, CDR2 FQNEAQ (reference sequence).

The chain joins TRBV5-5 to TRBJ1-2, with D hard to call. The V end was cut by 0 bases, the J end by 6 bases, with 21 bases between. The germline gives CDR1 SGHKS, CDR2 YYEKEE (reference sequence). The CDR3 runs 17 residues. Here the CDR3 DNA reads TGTGCCAGCAGCTTGGCCTATCTGACCTCATATGATGATGGCTACACCTTC. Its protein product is CASSLAYLTSYDDGYTF.

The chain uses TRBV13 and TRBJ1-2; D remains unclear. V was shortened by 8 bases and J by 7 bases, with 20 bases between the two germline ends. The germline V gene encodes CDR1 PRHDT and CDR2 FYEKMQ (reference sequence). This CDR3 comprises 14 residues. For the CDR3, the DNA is TGTGCCAGCGGACTAAGCGCACGGCCCATTGGCTACACCTTC. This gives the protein CASGLSARPIGYTF.

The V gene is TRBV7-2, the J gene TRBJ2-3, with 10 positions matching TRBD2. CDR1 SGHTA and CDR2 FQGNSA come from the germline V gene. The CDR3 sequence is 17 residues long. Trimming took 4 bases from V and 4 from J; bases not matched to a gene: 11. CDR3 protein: CASSSPAGTSVSDTQYF. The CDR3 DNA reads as TGTGCCAGCAGCTCTCCGGCCGGGACTAGCGTATCAGATACGCAGTATTTT.

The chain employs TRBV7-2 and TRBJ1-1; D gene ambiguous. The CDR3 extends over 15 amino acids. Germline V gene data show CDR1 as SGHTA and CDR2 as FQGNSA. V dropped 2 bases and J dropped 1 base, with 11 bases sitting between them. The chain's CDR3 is CASSLMTVRNTEAFF. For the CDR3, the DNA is TGTGCCAGCAGCTTAATGACGGTTCGGAACACTGAAGCTTTCTTT.